One and the same sample provided the 32 T cell receptor beta chains below, sequenced in a study of T cell responses to AZD1222 COVID-19 vaccine. Measured with immunoSEQ multiplex PCR; TCRdb has only the in-frame clones, and not every one. Of some 120,000 clones in the sample, nearly 90% were seen once. Sequencing used peripheral blood, obtained 28 days after the second AZD1222 dose. The receptors originated from an adult who received the AZD1222 COVID-19 vaccine.

The chain joins TRBV6-1 to TRBJ2-3; 12 positions match TRBD2. Germline CDR1 is MNHNS and CDR2 is SASEGT. CDR3 size: 15 residues. V trimming: 3 bases; J trimming: 4 bases; junction bases outside the gene matches: 2. CDR3 bases: TGTGCCAGCAGTGACGGACTAGCGGGATCAGATACGCAGTATTTT. Its translation is CASSDGLAGSDTQYF.

This chain connects TRBV6-5 to TRBJ2-1, with TRBD2 matching over 11 bases. Germline V CDR1 and CDR2: MNHEY, SVGAGI. This CDR3 contains 13 residues. V was clipped by 8 bases and J by 6 bases; unmatched bases: 3. The CDR3 DNA sequence: TGTGCCAGCGTAGCGGGAGGGTTCAATGAGCAGTTCTTC. Protein product: CASVAGGFNEQFF.

On this clone itself: At one of its ends the junction is not consistent with the germline gene, which may arise from a read error. The rearrangement joins TRBV7-3 to TRBJ2-1; tentative D call: TRBD1 (6 bases). The germline gives CDR1 SGHTA, CDR2 FQGTGA. The CDR3 has 14 residues. The DNA for the CDR3 is TGTGCCAGCAGCCTAACAGGGCCAGGCGATGAGCAGTTCTTC. It encodes CASSLTGPGDEQFF.

The rearrangement joins TRBV7-2 to TRBJ2-2; TRBD2 might be the D (5 bases). V shed 0 bases and J shed 0 bases, with 8 bases lying between them. The CDR3 runs to 16 residues. Germline CDR1 and CDR2: SGHTA and FQGNSA. For the CDR3, the DNA is TGTGCCAGCAGCTTAGCGCCGGGGACGAACACCGGGGAGCTGTTTTTT. This encodes CASSLAPGTNTGELFF.

The V and J genes are TRBV30 and TRBJ1-4; D is uncertain. The germline V gene encodes CDR1 GTSNPN and CDR2 SVGIG (reference sequence). This CDR3 is built from 13 residues. V lost 6 bases to trimming and J lost 7 bases, with 15 bases between them. The DNA for the CDR3 is TGTGCCTGTCAGCCGGGTGGAGGTGAAAAACTGTTTTTT. Translation: CACQPGGGEKLFF.

This clone was recorded once. The chain couples TRBV6-5 to TRBJ1-1; tentatively, D is TRBD1 (5 bases). The germline V gene has CDR1 MNHEY and CDR2 SVGAGI. This CDR3 comprises 15 residues. Between the trimmed V and J ends, which lost 0 bases and 6 bases, there was a span of 14 bases. The CDR3 sequence is CASSYSPTGESEAFF. CDR3 coding DNA: TGTGCCAGCAGTTACTCGCCTACAGGCGAGTCTGAAGCTTTCTTT.

The chain couples TRBV30 to TRBJ2-5; 7 nucleotides line up with TRBD1. From germline, CDR1 is GTSNPN and CDR2 SVGIG (reference sequence). The CDR3 runs 13 residues. V was pared by 4 bases and J by 1 base, with 3 bases of the junction left unmatched. The CDR3 spells CAWTRDSQETQYF. CDR3 coding DNA: TGTGCCTGGACCCGGGACAGCCAAGAGACCCAGTACTTC.

The CDR3 loop reads CASSQGPAHTIYF. In nucleotides, the CDR3 is TGCGCCAGCAGCCAAGGCCCCGCGCACACCATATATTTT. The chain has TRBV4-1 and TRBJ1-3; D is ambiguous. The CDR3 covers 13 residues. V lost 1 base and J 8 bases, leaving 9 bases between the germline ends. From germline, CDR1 is MGHRA and CDR2 YSYEKL.

The genes are TRBV6-5 and TRBJ1-5; 7 bases are a match to TRBD1. The germline V gene encodes CDR1 MNHEY and CDR2 SVGAGI. Losses at the gene ends were 8 bases for V and 1 base for J; bases not matched to a gene: 5. CDR3 length: 14 residues. The CDR3 protein is CASEQGMSNQPQHF. The CDR3 bases are TGTGCCAGCGAACAGGGGATGAGCAATCAGCCCCAGCATTTT.

This chain joins TRBV3-1 (or the pseudogene TRBV3-2) and TRBJ1-1; 9 bases are shared with TRBD1. Germline CDR1 and CDR2: LGHDT and YNNKEL (reference sequence). V gave up 4 bases and J gave up 5 bases; unmatched junction bases: 8. This CDR3 region has 15 residues. CDR3 sequence reads: CASSPRDREGTEAFF. CDR3 sequence (DNA): TGTGCCAGCAGCCCCCGGGACAGGGAGGGGACTGAAGCTTTCTTT.

The rearrangement uses TRBV5-5 and TRBJ1-5; D unresolved. This CDR3 has 15 amino acids. From germline, CDR1 is SGHKS and CDR2 YYEKEE (reference sequence). V lost 0 bases to trimming and J lost 7 bases, with 14 bases between them. The CDR3 DNA follows: TGTGCCAGCAGCTTGGATCCGGGAGTAAGGCAGCCCCAGCATTTT. This gives the protein CASSLDPGVRQPQHF.

V is TRBV7-2 and J is TRBJ1-5, with D unresolved. This CDR3 has 14 amino acids. From germline, CDR1 is SGHTA and CDR2 FQGNSA. Trimming stripped 5 bases from V and 3 bases from J, with 11 bases between. CDR3 DNA: TGTGCCAGCAGCCTCGACAAGTTCAATCAGCCCCAGCATTTT. Translated, it gives CASSLDKFNQPQHF.

This chain links TRBV7-9 with TRBJ1-2; D is undetermined. The CDR3 has 13 residues. The V end lost 0 bases, the J end lost 5 bases, and 7 bases lay between the germline ends. Looked up from germline, CDR1 is SEHNR and CDR2 is FQNEAQ (reference sequence). This CDR3 is CASSLASAYGYTF. The CDR3 nucleotides read TGTGCCAGCAGCTTAGCCAGTGCATATGGCTACACCTTC.

A few counts support this clone. The chain uses TRBV28 and TRBJ2-1, with D possibly TRBD2 on 6 matching bases. Trimming removed 2 bases at V and 7 bases at J, with 18 bases between. The CDR3 is 16 residues long. The germline gives CDR1 MDHEN, CDR2 SYDVKM. The CDR3 is CASSLVEAGGVNEQFF. DNA of the CDR3: TGTGCCAGCAGTTTAGTGGAAGCGGGCGGGGTGAATGAGCAGTTCTTC.

DNA for the CDR3: TGCAGCGTCACCGGGACGTCCACCTACGAGCAGTACTTC. It codes for CSVTGTSTYEQYF. The chain employs TRBV29-1 and TRBJ2-7, with D possibly being TRBD1 or TRBD2 (5 bases each). Deletions cut 6 bases from V and 2 bases from J, with 14 bases between. Germline lookup yields CDR1 SQVTM and CDR2 ANQGSEA. CDR3 size: 13 residues.

This clone was observed once. Germline is not matched at one junction end, which may reflect a read error. The chain is built from TRBV14 and TRBJ1-2; 9 bases align to TRBD1. The V gene's germline CDR1 is SGHDN and CDR2 FVKESK. The CDR3 spans 14 residues. CDR3 nucleotides: TGTGCCAGCAGCCAAAACCCGGGACAGGGCCAATTCAACTTC. This gives the protein CASSQNPGQGQFNF.

The V call is TRBV11-2, the J call TRBJ2-1; 9 positions match TRBD2. The CDR3 contains 15 residues. Trimming removed 1 base from V and 9 bases from J; junction bases left unmatched: 7. Germline CDR1 reads SGHAT; CDR2 reads FQNNGV. The CDR3 region has the DNA TGTGCCAGCAGCTTAGGTATTAGCGGGGGATTTGAGCAGTTCTTC. This sequence encodes CASSLGISGGFEQFF. The full variable domain, its missing parts supplied by reference TRBV11-2 and TRBJ2-1, is EAGVAQSPRYKIIEKRQSVAFWCNPISGHATLYWYQQILGQGPKLLIQFQNNGVVDDSQLPKDRFSAERLKGVDSTLKIQPAKLEDSAVYLCASSLGISGGFEQFFGPGTRLTVL.

The rearrangement uses TRBV11-2 and TRBJ2-1; the match to TRBD2 covers 8 bases. CDR3 length: 14 amino acids. The germline gives CDR1 SGHAT, CDR2 FQNNGV. After removal of 3 bases from V and 9 bases from J, the junction contained 7 bases not matched to a gene. The CDR3, as DNA: TGTGCCAGCAGCTTCCCCGGGAGGGCCAGTGAGCAGTTCTTC. Translation: CASSFPGRASEQFF.

The chain has TRBV30 and TRBJ1-2; D is possibly TRBD1 (5 bases). The CDR3 runs to 13 residues. The germline V and J ends were trimmed by 5 bases and 8 bases, with 18 bases remaining between them. Germline CDR1 reads GTSNPN; CDR2 reads SVGIG (reference sequence). The CDR3 nucleotides are TGTGCCTGGTACTCAGGGCAGGGTGGAGGCTACACCTTC. It yields the protein CAWYSGQGGGYTF.

CDR3 amino acids: CASSININPEQHYGYTF. CDR3 coding DNA: TGTGCCAGTAGTATAAACATCAACCCCGAGCAACACTATGGCTACACCTTC. This sequence joins TRBV19 and TRBJ1-2; D is undetermined. Germline lookup yields CDR1 LNHDA and CDR2 SQIVND (reference sequence). The CDR3 loop spans 17 amino acids. V dropped 2 bases and J dropped 3 bases, with 19 bases sitting between them.

The rearrangement uses TRBV28 and TRBJ1-2; D unresolved. The CDR3 length is 12 residues. Germline lookup yields CDR1 MDHEN and CDR2 SYDVKM. The V end lost 2 bases, the J end lost 4 bases, and 5 bases lay between the germline ends. The CDR3 DNA reads as TGTGCCAGCAGTTTAATGGGCTATGGCTACACCTTC. Protein product: CASSLMGYGYTF.

The rearrangement links TRBV5-4 to TRBJ1-2, with TRBD1 matching over 8 bases. V dropped 4 bases and J dropped 5; count of bases not matched to a gene: 7. Looked up from germline, CDR1 is SGHNT and CDR2 is YYREEE (reference sequence). The CDR3 loop spans 14 amino acids. CDR3 DNA: TGTGCCAGCAGCATAGGGACAGGAGTATATGGCTACACCTTC. It yields the protein CASSIGTGVYGYTF.

The CDR3 nucleotides read TGTGCCAGCAGGAGCTCCTATGGCTACACCTTC. Translating it yields CASRSSYGYTF. The chain combines TRBV6-4 with TRBJ1-2; the D is unclear. V was clipped by 6 bases and J by 4 bases, with 6 bases between them. Germline V lookup: CDR1 MRHNA, CDR2 SNTAGT. CDR3 size: 11 residues.

The gene calls are TRBV7-8 and TRBJ2-4, with a tentative D call TRBD1 (5 bases). The CDR3 has 14 residues. From germline, CDR1 is SGHVS and CDR2 FQNEAQ. V was trimmed by 4 bases and J by 0 bases, leaving 7 bases between them. CDR3 in amino acids: CASSSQVAKNIQYF. CDR3 coding DNA: TGTGCCAGCAGCTCACAGGTAGCCAAAAACATTCAGTACTTC.

This clone was seen only once. The chain uses TRBV19 and TRBJ2-3, with 9 bases lining up with TRBD2. After removal of 6 bases from V and 6 bases from J, the junction contained 7 bases not matched to a gene. Germline lookup yields CDR1 LNHDA and CDR2 SQIVND (reference sequence). This CDR3 has 14 amino acids. CDR3: CASRAAGGGDTQYF. The CDR3 region has the DNA TGTGCCAGTAGGGCAGCGGGGGGCGGGGATACGCAGTATTTT.

This clone was counted a single time. The V call is TRBV11-3, the J call TRBJ2-5; tentative D call: TRBD1 (5 bases). The CDR3 extends over 12 amino acids. V was clipped by 5 bases and J by 9 bases, with 13 bases between them. Germline V gives CDR1 SGHNT, CDR2 YENEEA. The CDR3 DNA is TGTGCCAGCAGCCTGGGGCCCGTGGCCCAGTACTTC. It is translated as CASSLGPVAQYF.

This rearrangement joins TRBV28 to TRBJ1-1; TRBD1 might be the D (5 bases). From germline, CDR1 is MDHEN and CDR2 SYDVKM. The length of the CDR3 is 13 residues. The V gene lost 6 bases and the J gene lost 1 base, with 9 bases spanning the gap. The CDR3 DNA follows: TGTGCCAGCAGGGGCGGGACGAACACTGAAGCTTTCTTT. This encodes CASRGGTNTEAFF.

This sequence joins TRBV29-1 and TRBJ1-1, with 9 bases matching TRBD1. V shed 5 bases, J shed 0 bases, and the junction held 16 bases outside the gene matches. CDR3 length: 18 residues. The germline CDR1 and CDR2 sequences are SQVTM and ANQGSEA. The DNA for the CDR3 is TGCAGCGTTTCCCGACCAGACAGGGGGAATTGGGTGAACACTGAAGCTTTCTTT. It yields the protein CSVSRPDRGNWVNTEAFF.

A single count supports this clone. The chain links TRBV9 to TRBJ2-3; 12 nucleotides match TRBD2. Germline loops: CDR1 SGDLS, CDR2 YYNGEE. CDR3 length equals 18 residues. The junction had 11 bases not matched to a gene; V was cut back by 0 bases and J by 6 bases. The CDR3 DNA sequence: TGTGCCAGCAGCGTAGGGGGACTAGCGGGTCTACTGGGGGATACGCAGTATTTT. This translates into CASSVGGLAGLLGDTQYF.

The chain has TRBV7-2 and TRBJ2-2; D is ambiguous. V lost 1 base and J 0 bases, leaving 6 bases between the germline ends. In germline, CDR1 is SGHTA, CDR2 FQGNSA. CDR3 size: 15 residues. The CDR3 DNA follows: TGTGCCAGCAGCTTAGTTAGCCCGAACACCGGGGAGCTGTTTTTT. Protein sequence: CASSLVSPNTGELFF.

The chain links TRBV18 to TRBJ1-6; D call uncertain. Trimming removed 3 bases at V and 6 bases at J, with 15 bases between. Germline-derived CDR1 and CDR2 are KGHSH and LQKENI. The CDR3 runs 16 residues. The CDR3: CASSPYSPAGNSPLHF. The CDR3 bases are TGTGCCAGCTCACCGTACAGCCCAGCGGGTAATTCACCCCTCCACTTT.

The chain joins TRBV6-4 to TRBJ1-6; D not certain. The germline V gene encodes CDR1 MRHNA and CDR2 SNTAGT. V was clipped by 0 bases and J by 10 bases, with 7 bases between them. CDR3 length: 13 amino acids. This chain's CDR3 is CASSDSRGSPLHF. The DNA of the CDR3 is TGTGCCAGCAGTGACTCAAGAGGATCACCCCTCCACTTT.